These T cell receptor beta chains were read from a single sample in a study of T cell responses to AZD1222 COVID-19 vaccine. TCRdb keeps only in-frame clones here, not all; method: immunoSEQ multiplex PCR. This sample has approximately 94,000 clones, with around 90% found just once. The starting material was peripheral blood, obtained on day 0 of AZD1222 vaccination. These receptors came from an adult in good health. Each CDR3 is given with its conserved first and last residue.

V	length	J	CDR3
TRBV10-3	15	TRBJ2-1	CAISSSGSSYNEQFF
TRBV6-5	14	TRBJ2-7	CASSYGLAGGEQYF
TRBV30	13	TRBJ2-7	CAWWAGGRPEQYF
TRBV28	14	TRBJ1-6	CASSFTGLNSPLHF
TRBV6-4	15	TRBJ2-3	CASRRLADPTDTQYF
TRBV27	13	TRBJ1-2	CASSTQGMVSYTF
TRBV6-1	14	TRBJ1-6	CASSEHVADSPLHF
TRBV13	11	TRBJ2-7	CASSLVYEQYF
TRBV7-9	13	TRBJ2-3	CASSSTSTDTQYF
TRBV5-1	15	TRBJ2-7	CASSWTGLAGVEQYF
TRBV5-1	13	TRBJ1-6	CASSPETVSPLHF
TRBV27	14	TRBJ2-1	CASSQAGAHNEQFF
TRBV25-1	14	TRBJ2-2	CASSKTGNTGELFF
TRBV2	17	TRBJ1-5	CASSEGTGRLWNQPQHF
TRBV10-3	13	TRBJ2-7	CAISDRGDDEQYF
TRBV9	16	TRBJ1-1	CASSVVGAPGGTEAFF
TRBV23-1	15	TRBJ2-3	CASRQTSGSTDTQYF
TRBV20-1	12	TRBJ1-5	CSASKGNQPQHF
TRBV18	15	TRBJ2-2	CASSPPGHPAGELFF
TRBV6-5	14	TRBJ1-3	CASTDSGYGNTIYF
TRBV27	13	TRBJ1-5	CASSLTEFSTQHF
TRBV28	12	TRBJ1-2	CASSTGFYGYTF
TRBV27	14	TRBJ1-1	CASKPTGVDTEAFF
TRBV19	13	TRBJ1-5	CASSAGQNQPQHF
TRBV6-5	15	TRBJ2-7	CASSPLDGDLAEQYF
TRBV27	17	TRBJ2-5	CASSSGTSGRARETQYF
TRBV7-2	13	TRBJ2-2	CASSPGGAGELFF
TRBV28	16	TRBJ2-7	CASSSPGVGSPYEQYF
TRBV5-1	15	TRBJ2-7	CASSLAIRSSYEQYF
TRBV28	20	TRBJ1-5	CASSLLSGGGSYYSNQPQHF
TRBV5-1	15	TRBJ2-1	CASSWGDRSIDEQFF
TRBV6-5	16	TRBJ1-6	CASSYSLGTYNSPLHF
TRBV11-1	16	TRBJ2-1	CASSLRRGLQRNEQFF
TRBV21-1	12	TRBJ1-4	CASSKDGPQIFF
TRBV19	14	TRBJ1-5	CASTTEDRVKPQHF
TRBV13	13	TRBJ2-7	CASSPPLSYEQYF
TRBV20-1	9	TRBJ1-6	CSAHSPLHF
TRBV12-3/TRBV12-4	12	TRBJ2-7	CASSWPADEQYF
TRBV30	13	TRBJ1-5	CAWSVLGNQPQHF
TRBV30	15	TRBJ2-3	CACHLGGSSTDTQYF
TRBV29-1	11	TRBJ1-1	CSVGAGDEAFF
TRBV6-5	16	TRBJ1-2	CASSYSVGGLFYGYTF
TRBV5-1	15	TRBJ2-1	CASSLARGVTDEQFF
TRBV15	14	TRBJ2-1	CATSPDRAGDEQFF
TRBV7-2	14	TRBJ1-1	CASSARGPYTEAFF
TRBV13	13	TRBJ2-5	CASSFQPKETQYF
TRBV4-1	16	TRBJ2-4	CASSPIGRGTKNIQYF
TRBV7-2	12	TRBJ1-6	CASSSQHSPLHF
TRBV7-2	15	TRBJ2-7	CASSFAEQGRGEQYF
TRBV18	13	TRBJ2-3	CASSTADTDTQYF
TRBV19	15	TRBJ1-1	CASSGATRTGLEAFF
TRBV7-9	15	TRBJ2-7	CASSLGSNTHYEQYF
TRBV9	13	TRBJ1-1	CASRRTANTEAFF
TRBV7-9	15	TRBJ1-2	CASSLVGTANYGYTF
TRBV28	19	TRBJ2-1	CASSSTRRSGSMTYNEQFF